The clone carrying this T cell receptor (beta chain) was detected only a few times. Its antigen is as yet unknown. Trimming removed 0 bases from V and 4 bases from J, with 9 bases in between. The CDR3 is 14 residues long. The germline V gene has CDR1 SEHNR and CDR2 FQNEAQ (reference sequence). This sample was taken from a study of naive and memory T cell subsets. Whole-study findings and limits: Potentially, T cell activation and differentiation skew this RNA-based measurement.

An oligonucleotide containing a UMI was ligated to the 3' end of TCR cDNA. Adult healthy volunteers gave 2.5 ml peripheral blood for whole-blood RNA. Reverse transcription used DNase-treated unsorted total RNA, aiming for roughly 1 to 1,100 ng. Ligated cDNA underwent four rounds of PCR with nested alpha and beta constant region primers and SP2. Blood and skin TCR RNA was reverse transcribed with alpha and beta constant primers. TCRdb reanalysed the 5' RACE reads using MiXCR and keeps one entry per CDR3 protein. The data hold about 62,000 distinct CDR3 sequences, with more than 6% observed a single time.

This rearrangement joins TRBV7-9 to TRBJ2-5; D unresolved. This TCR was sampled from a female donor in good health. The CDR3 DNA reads TGTGCCAGCAGCTTAGCGCTAAGTCCAGAGACCCAGTACTTC. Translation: CASSLALSPETQYF.